The next 19 T cell receptor beta chains were all read from a single sample in a study of beta chain features in type 1 diabetes. The isolated RNA, all of it, was reverse transcribed, so expressed TCRB transcripts were what got sequenced. The table came from immunoSEQ multiplex PCR; TCRdb's copy has only in-frame clones and leaves some out. The top ten clones hold approximately 0.045% of a sample with around 500,000 clones, over 9.5% of them seen once. The specimen sequenced was naive CD4+ T cells from blood. Source of these receptors: a woman under 30 in good health.

This clone turned up a few times. The V and J genes are TRBV9 and TRBJ2-2; unclear D gene. The CDR3 covers 12 residues. V gave up 1 base and J gave up 4 bases, with 2 bases separating them. Looked up from germline, CDR1 is SGDLS and CDR2 is YYNGEE. The CDR3 DNA reads as TGTGCCAGCAGCGTAAGCACCGGGGAGCTGTTTTTT. Amino acid sequence: CASSVSTGELFF.

The chain has TRBV19 and TRBJ2-1, with 10 bases that match TRBD1. The CDR3 is 18 residues long. The V gene end was trimmed by 1 base and the J gene end by 5 bases; junction bases not matched to a gene: 11. CDR1 LNHDA and CDR2 SQIVND come from the germline V gene (reference sequence). The CDR3 spells CASSIGAGTGDYNNEQFF. The CDR3 DNA reads TGTGCCAGTAGTATAGGGGCTGGGACAGGGGATTACAACAATGAGCAGTTCTTC.

The chain links TRBV11-2 to TRBJ2-5, with D tentatively TRBD2 (5 bases). CDR3 length: 16 amino acids. The germline gives CDR1 SGHAT, CDR2 FQNNGV. V lost 5 bases and J 2 bases, leaving 18 bases between the germline ends. In nucleotides, the CDR3 is TGTGCCAGCAGCCCAAGTGGTTTCAGCGGACAAGAGACCCAGTACTTC. This encodes CASSPSGFSGQETQYF.

The chain is built from TRBV28 and TRBJ2-1; 9 bases align to TRBD2. The CDR3 contains 17 residues. V lost 2 bases, J lost 3 bases, and 8 bases stayed unmatched. The germline V gene encodes CDR1 MDHEN and CDR2 SYDVKM. The CDR3 coding sequence is TGTGCCAGCAGTTTAGGGCTAGCGGGGACTCGCTACAATGAGCAGTTCTTC. It is translated as CASSLGLAGTRYNEQFF.

This clone was detected a few times. The chain carries TRBV10-3 and TRBJ2-7; 9 bases agree with TRBD1. Looked up from germline, CDR1 is ENHRY and CDR2 is SYGVKD. This CDR3 is built from 12 residues. V shed 10 bases, J shed 4 bases, and the junction held 5 bases outside the gene matches. The CDR3 region is CATGQGSYEQYF. In DNA, the CDR3 is TGTGCCACCGGACAGGGGTCGTACGAGCAGTACTTC.

This clone was recorded a few times. This specimen includes other DNA sequences encoding the same CDR3. The V call is TRBV29-1, the J call TRBJ2-3, with D maybe TRBD2 (7 bases). V was cut by 3 bases and J by 3 bases, with 10 bases left in between. From germline, CDR1 is SQVTM and CDR2 ANQGSEA. The CDR3 consists of 13 residues. This CDR3 is CSVDRGGTDTQYF. The CDR3 nucleotides read TGCAGCGTTGACAGGGGAGGGACAGATACGCAGTATTTT.

This clone came up a few times. The chain couples TRBV7-9 to TRBJ2-1; 12 bases map to TRBD1. Germline CDR1 is SEHNR and CDR2 is FQNEAQ (reference sequence). The CDR3 length is 17 residues. V was pared by 5 bases and J by 5 bases, with 10 bases of the junction left unmatched. The CDR3 here is CASSLVPGTGGHNEQFF. CDR3 in DNA: TGTGCCAGCAGCCTAGTACCCGGGACAGGGGGCCACAATGAGCAGTTCTTC.

This clone was picked up a small number of times. The rearrangement joins TRBV9 to TRBJ2-4; D call uncertain. The germline CDR1 and CDR2 sequences are SGDLS and YYNGEE. This CDR3 has 16 residues. V shed 0 bases and J shed 1 base, with 11 bases lying between them. The CDR3 coding sequence is TGTGCCAGCAGCGTAGACCAGATGTGGGCCAAAAACATTCAGTACTTC. Its protein product is CASSVDQMWAKNIQYF.

The chain has TRBV7-9 and TRBJ2-5; TRBD1 aligns across 9 bases. This CDR3 region has 14 residues. Germline values: CDR1 SEHNR, CDR2 FQNEAQ (reference sequence). V trimming: 8 bases; J trimming: 7 bases; junction bases outside the gene matches: 11. CDR3 DNA sequence: TGTGCCAGCCGTCCCGGGACAGGGTTCGGGACCCAGTACTTC. Translating it yields CASRPGTGFGTQYF.

Turning to this clone: The same CDR3 is also encoded by other DNA sequences in this sample. The chain couples TRBV5-1 to TRBJ2-5; D is ambiguous. Germline-derived CDR1 and CDR2 are SGHRS and YFSETQ. Deletions cut 1 base from V and 3 bases from J, with 7 bases between. This CDR3 contains 13 residues. As DNA, the CDR3 is TGCGCCAGCAGCTTGTTAGGAGAAGAGACCCAGTACTTC. Translating it yields CASSLLGEETQYF.

In this sample, this clone turned up a few times. The V and J genes are TRBV7-9 and TRBJ2-1, with TRBD2 matching over 9 bases. The CDR3 consists of 15 residues. V shed 4 bases, J shed 4 bases, and the junction held 5 bases outside the gene matches. Per germline, CDR1 SEHNR and CDR2 FQNEAQ (reference sequence). CDR3 sequence (DNA): TGTGCCAGCAGCTCCGGGACTAGCCCTTACAATGAGCAGTTCTTC. It encodes CASSSGTSPYNEQFF. Complete variable domain (other parts from reference TRBV7-9 and TRBJ2-1): DTGVSQNPRHKITKRGQNVTFRCDPISEHNRLYWYRQTLGQGPEFLTYFQNEAQLEKSRLLSDRFSAERPKGSFSTLEIQRTEQGDSAMYLCASSSGTSPYNEQFFGPGTRLTVL.

The rearrangement joins TRBV6-5 to TRBJ1-2; no firm D call. Germline CDR1 is MNHEY and CDR2 is SVGAGI. The germline V and J ends were trimmed by 0 bases and 4 bases, with 12 bases remaining between them. The CDR3 has 15 amino acids. The CDR3 bases are TGTGCCAGCAGTTACTCTGTAGGGCAGACCTATGGCTACACCTTC. It yields the protein CASSYSVGQTYGYTF.

The sample holds a few counts of this clone. The genes are TRBV7-2 and TRBJ2-5; 12 bases align to TRBD2. There are 17 residues in the CDR3. Germline values: CDR1 SGHTA, CDR2 FQGNSA. The V gene end was trimmed by 1 base and the J gene end by 2 bases; junction bases not matched to a gene: 5. CDR3 in amino acids: CASSLVSSGRGQETQYF. The CDR3 nucleotides read TGTGCCAGCAGCTTAGTTTCTAGCGGGAGGGGACAAGAGACCCAGTACTTC.

The J gene is TRBJ2-1, the V gene TRBV7-2, with D perhaps matching TRBD2 (5 bases). Germline V lookup: CDR1 SGHTA, CDR2 FQGNSA. The CDR3 length is 13 residues. V dropped 6 bases and J dropped 6 bases, with 12 bases sitting between them. CDR3 in DNA: TGTGCCAGCAGGAACCTAGCCTCCAATGAGCAGTTCTTC. The encoded protein is CASRNLASNEQFF.

J is TRBJ2-3 and V is TRBV9, with 9 bases identical to TRBD2. Germline loops: CDR1 SGDLS, CDR2 YYNGEE. V was pared by 4 bases and J by 6 bases, with 6 bases of the junction left unmatched. The CDR3 runs 14 residues. CDR3 in DNA: TGTGCCAGCAGCATAGCTAGCGGGATTGATACGCAGTATTTT. Its translation: CASSIASGIDTQYF.

This clone was recorded a few times. The chain joins TRBV18 to TRBJ1-1; D is possibly TRBD1 (5 bases). This CDR3 has 16 residues. Germline-derived CDR1 and CDR2 are KGHSH and LQKENI. V dropped 3 bases and J dropped 4 bases, with 18 bases sitting between them. The CDR3 protein is CASSPQGRPRGTEAFF. DNA of the CDR3: TGTGCCAGCTCACCGCAGGGACGGCCCCGGGGCACTGAAGCTTTCTTT.

J is TRBJ2-1 and V is TRBV23-1, with 7 bases aligning to TRBD1. TRBV23-1 is treated as an ORF (open reading frame) with a function not yet certain. This CDR3 has 15 residues. V shed 8 bases and J 2 bases; nucleotides not matched to a gene: 9. The CDR3 nucleotides read TGCGCCAGCCCACCGGGACAGTGGACCTACAATGAGCAGTTCTTC. This encodes CASPPGQWTYNEQFF.

This clone showed up just a few times. This chain links TRBV1 with TRBJ1-4. TRBV1 is a pseudogene locus. The CDR3 totals 16 residues. The CDR3 protein is CTSSLSGGGTNEKLFF. In nucleotides, the CDR3 is TGCACCAGCAGCCTAAGTGGCGGAGGAACTAATGAAAAACTGTTTTTT.

This clone came up a few times. The gene calls are TRBV25-1 and TRBJ1-4, with a tentative D call TRBD1 (6 bases). In germline, CDR1 is MGHDK, CDR2 SYGVNS. V was pared by 3 bases and J by 8 bases, with 16 bases between. This CDR3 comprises 15 residues. In nucleotides, the CDR3 is TGTGCCAGCAGTGATCACAGGGAGTCAAAGGAAAAACTGTTTTTT. The encoded protein is CASSDHRESKEKLFF.